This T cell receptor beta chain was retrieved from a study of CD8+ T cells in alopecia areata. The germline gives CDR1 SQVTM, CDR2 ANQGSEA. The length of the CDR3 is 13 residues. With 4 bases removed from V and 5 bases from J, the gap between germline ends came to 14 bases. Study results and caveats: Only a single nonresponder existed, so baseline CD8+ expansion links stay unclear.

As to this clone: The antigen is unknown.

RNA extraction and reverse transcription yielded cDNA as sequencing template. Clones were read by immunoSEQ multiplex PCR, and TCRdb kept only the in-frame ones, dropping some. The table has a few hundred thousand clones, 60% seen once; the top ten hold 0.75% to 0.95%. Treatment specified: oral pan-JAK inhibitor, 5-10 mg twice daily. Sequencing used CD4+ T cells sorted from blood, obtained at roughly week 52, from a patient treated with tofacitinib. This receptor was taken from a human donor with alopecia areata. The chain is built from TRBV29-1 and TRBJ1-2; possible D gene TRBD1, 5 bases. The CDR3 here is CSVAQGERYGYTF. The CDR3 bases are TGCAGCGTTGCCCAGGGAGAACGTTATGGCTACACCTTC.